The T cell receptor beta chain under discussion was sequenced for a study of T cells expressing NK-cell markers (dated by TCRdb to the early 2020s). About the study as a whole: Three sorted T-cell subsets (CD3+CD56+NKG2C+, CD3+CD56+NKG2C- and CD3+CD56-NKG2C+) from eight donors had their TCR beta-chain repertoires profiled. Randomly selected healthy volunteers, three men and five women, were used as the eight sequenced donors. Seven of the eight sequenced donors were HCMV-seropositive and one was HCMV-seronegative. The libraries were sequenced on Illumina HiSeq 2000/2500, MiSeq or NextSeq, producing 2 x 150 bp reads.

Regarding this clonotype: This clone's antigen is unknown.

Results and caveats for the whole study, not just this receptor: In six donors, the dominant CD3+CD56+NKG2C+ clonotypes ranked among the top 10 CD8+ clonotypes, making up 1.0-7.0% of CD8+ T cells. Whether the expanded NKG2C-expressing T cell clones were specific for HCMV antigens was left unclear. Those dominant clonotypes were again the most abundant among CD3+CD56-NKG2C+ cells in a few donors, at 28.3-60.1%.

Measured from the cysteine to the phenylalanine, the CDR3 is 15 residues long. No nucleotide data were recorded. Reading the germline V gene gives CDR1 SGHVS and CDR2 FQNEAQ. TCRdb names Illumina HiSeq 2000 as the instrument used. The TCR beta cDNA libraries were made using 5'RACE template switching, a step that added both a universal primer site and unique molecular identifiers. Synthesis of cDNA was primed from the TCR beta constant segment and was followed by two consecutive PCR amplification steps. The authors processed their data as follows. Reads were demultiplexed and grouped by UMI with MIGEC, and clonotypes were assembled and quantified with MiTCR. Only TCR cDNA sequences supported by at least two reads were kept to exclude erroneous sequences. The tcR package was used for downstream repertoire analysis, and clonotypes were matched between fractions using CDR3 nucleotide sequence together with V segment. VDJmatch was used to annotate antigen specificity against VDJdb, with one amino acid substitution in CDR3 allowed. TCRdb reprocessed the raw reads; every CDR3 protein sequence is a single record, and DNA is not supplied. These V and J calls derive from TCRdb rather than the authors' analysis. The sample's table covers 150,000 to 170,000 distinct CDR3 sequences. 37% of the sample is in the top ten clones.

To determine HCMV serostatus, a commercial ELISA kit was used to detect HCMV-specific IgG in serum. Ficoll density gradient centrifugation was used to isolate peripheral blood mononuclear cells from blood. Sequencing input: blood T cells: a sorted CD56 or NKG2C T cell subset, CD4+ or CD8+ T cells, or bulk PBMC T cells (not recorded which). The clonotype comes from a woman between 50 and 59 years old in good health. Donor details come from another sample of the same person, matched by shared clones. The chain is encoded by TRBV7-8 joined to TRBJ2-7; the D call of TRBD2 rests on TCRdb alone, since no DNA is present to check it. The CDR3 protein sequence reads: CASSSRRGSPYEQYF. Joined to the reference TRBV7-8 and TRBJ2-7 proteins, this CDR3 gives the full variable domain: GAGVSQSPRYKVAKRGQDVALRCDPISGHVSLFWYQQALGQGPEFLTYFQNEAQLDKSGLPSDRFFAERPEGSVSTLKIQRTQQEDSAVYLCASSSRRGSPYEQYFGPGTRLTVT.